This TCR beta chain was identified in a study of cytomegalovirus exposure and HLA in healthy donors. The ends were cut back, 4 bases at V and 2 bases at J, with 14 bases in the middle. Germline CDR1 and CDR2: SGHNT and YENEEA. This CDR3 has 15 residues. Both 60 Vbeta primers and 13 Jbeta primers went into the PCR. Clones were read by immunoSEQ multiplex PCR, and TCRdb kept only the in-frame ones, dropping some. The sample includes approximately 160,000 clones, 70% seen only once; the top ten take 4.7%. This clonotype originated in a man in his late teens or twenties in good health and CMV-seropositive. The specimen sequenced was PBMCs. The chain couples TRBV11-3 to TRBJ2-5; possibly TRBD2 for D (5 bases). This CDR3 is CASSSHLANQETQYF. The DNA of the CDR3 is TGTGCCAGCAGCTCCCACTTAGCGAATCAAGAGACCCAGTACTTC.